Listed below are T cell receptor beta chains from one sample, sequenced in a study of metastatic and nonmetastatic thyroid tumors. MiXCR was used by TCRdb to re-call the PCR reads. The sample holds around 50,000 clones, 30% seen once. Sequenced sample: blood. The receptors stem from a female donor with papillary thyroid cancer or a benign thyroid nodule (not recorded which). Some clones in this sample may be carry-over from other donors' samples. Both conserved end residues are part of each CDR3. The D gene is left open where the match is weak. Expanded clones get a size class; other rows say once, few or many, or leave the size out.

v_call	clone_size	d_call	j_call	cdr3_aa	cdr3_nt
TRBV2	-	-	TRBJ2-5	CASSQGGYETQYF	TGTGCCAGTTCACAGGGGGGGTATGAGACCCAGTACTTC
TRBV25-1	-	-	TRBJ2-7	CASSDQNHASYEQYF	TGTGCCAGCAGTGATCAAAACCACGCCTCCTACGAGCAGTACTTC
TRBV20-1	-	-	TRBJ2-1	CSVGGGAYNEQFF	-
TRBV11-3	few	TRBD2	TRBJ2-5	CASSTSGGGETQYF	TGTGCCAGCAGCACTAGCGGGGGTGGAGAGACCCAGTACTTC
TRBV5-1	many	-	TRBJ2-2	CATSPGQNTGELFF	TGCGCCACCAGTCCGGGACAGAACACCGGGGAGCTGTTTTTT
TRBV12-3/TRBV12-4	-	-	TRBJ2-3	CASSPQGVAGTDTQYF	TGTGCCAGCAGCCCCCAAGGGGTAGCGGGCACAGATACGCAGTATTTT
TRBV5-1	few	TRBD1	TRBJ2-1	CASSLVGQGLYNEQFF	TGCGCCAGCAGCTTGGTAGGACAGGGTCTCTACAATGAGCAGTTCTTC
TRBV6-1	medium-sized	TRBD1	TRBJ1-1	CASSEYRGTEAFF	TGTGCCAGCAGTGAGTACAGGGGGACTGAAGCTTTCTTT
TRBV12-3/TRBV12-4	medium-sized	-	TRBJ1-1	CASSFLLGQRVKAFF	TGTGCCAGCAGTTTTCTTTTAGGACAGAGAGTAAAAGCTTTCTTT
TRBV5-1	-	-	TRBJ1-1	CASSQGSGNTEAFF	TGCGCCAGCAGCCAAGGGTCAGGGAACACTGAAGCTTTCTTT
TRBV3-1	-	-	TRBJ2-2	CASSHSTGAWREYDRELFF	TGTGCCAGCAGCCATTCAACAGGGGCTTGGCGGGAGTATGACCGGGAGCTGTTTTTT
TRBV30	few	-	TRBJ2-1	CAWSVQGYNEQFF	TGTGCCTGGAGTGTACAGGGATACAATGAGCAGTTCTTC
TRBV2	few	TRBD1	TRBJ2-7	CASSLGTGTYEQYF	TGTGCCAGCAGTCTTGGGACAGGGACCTACGAGCAGTACTTC
TRBV6-5	-	TRBD1	TRBJ2-1	CASSYAGGIYNEQFF	TGTGCCAGCAGTTACGCAGGGGGCATCTACAATGAGCAGTTCTTC
TRBV5-1	few	TRBD2	TRBJ2-1	CASSLAPGGGRAHNEQFF	TGCGCCAGCAGCTTGGCCCCGGGGGGAGGCAGGGCCCACAATGAGCAGTTCTTC